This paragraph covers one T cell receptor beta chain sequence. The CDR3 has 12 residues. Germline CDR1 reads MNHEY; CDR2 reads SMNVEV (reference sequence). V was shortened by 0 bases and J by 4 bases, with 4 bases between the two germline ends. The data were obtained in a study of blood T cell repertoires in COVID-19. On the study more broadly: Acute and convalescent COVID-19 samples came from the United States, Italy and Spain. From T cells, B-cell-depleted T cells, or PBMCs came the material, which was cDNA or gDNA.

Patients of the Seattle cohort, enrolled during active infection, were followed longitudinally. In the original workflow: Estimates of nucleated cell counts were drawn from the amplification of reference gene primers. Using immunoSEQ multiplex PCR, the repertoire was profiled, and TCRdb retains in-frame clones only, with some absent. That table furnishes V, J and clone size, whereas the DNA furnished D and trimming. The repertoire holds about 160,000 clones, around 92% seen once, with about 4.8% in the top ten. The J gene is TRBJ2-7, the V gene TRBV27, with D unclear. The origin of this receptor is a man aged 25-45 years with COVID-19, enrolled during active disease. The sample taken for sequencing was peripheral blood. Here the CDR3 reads CASSLSPYEQYF. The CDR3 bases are TGTGCCAGCAGTTTATCTCCTTACGAGCAGTACTTC.